Listed here is a single T cell receptor beta chain. The antigen is not known. Primers for the PCR totalled 60 Vbeta and 13 Jbeta. The table came from immunoSEQ multiplex PCR; TCRdb's copy has only in-frame clones and leaves some out. The repertoire holds over 150,000 clones, with 77% as singletons. The sample comes from a study of cytomegalovirus exposure and HLA in healthy donors. Whole-study findings and limits: In vitro testing confirmed a few CMV-associated chains as specific for CMV antigens. Later work associated more than 15,000 TCR beta sequences with HLA alleles at 0.05 false discovery rate.

Healthy people donating bone marrow made up the donors. This sequence originates from a woman aged 40 to 55 in good health and CMV-seropositive. The source material was PBMCs.

The CDR3 region is CATSRVRGSYEQYF. In nucleotides, the CDR3 is TGTGCCACCAGCAGAGTTCGGGGATCCTACGAGCAGTACTTC. J is TRBJ2-5 and V is TRBV15; maybe TRBD2 (5 bases). Matching the DNA end better, TRBJ2-7 makes the J call doubtful. Germline V lookup: CDR1 LNHNV, CDR2 YYDKDF (reference sequence). The CDR3 is made up of 14 amino acids.